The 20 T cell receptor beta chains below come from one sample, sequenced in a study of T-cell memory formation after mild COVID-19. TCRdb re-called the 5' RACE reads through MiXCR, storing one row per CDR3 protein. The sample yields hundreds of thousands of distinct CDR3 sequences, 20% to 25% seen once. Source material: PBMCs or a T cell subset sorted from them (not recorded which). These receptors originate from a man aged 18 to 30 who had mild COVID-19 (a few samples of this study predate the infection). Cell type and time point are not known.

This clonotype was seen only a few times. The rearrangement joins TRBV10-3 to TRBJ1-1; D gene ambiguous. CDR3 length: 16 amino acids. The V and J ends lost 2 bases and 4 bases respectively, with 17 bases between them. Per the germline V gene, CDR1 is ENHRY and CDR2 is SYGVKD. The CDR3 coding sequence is TGTGCCATCAGTGAGCCCAAGGGCCCATCGAGCACTGAAGCTTTCTTT. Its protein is CAISEPKGPSSTEAFF.

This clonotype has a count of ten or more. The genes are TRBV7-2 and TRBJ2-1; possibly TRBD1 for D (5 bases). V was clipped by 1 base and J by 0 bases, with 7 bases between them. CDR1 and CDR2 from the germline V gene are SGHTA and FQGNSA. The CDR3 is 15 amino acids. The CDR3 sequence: CASSLEGRSYNEQFF. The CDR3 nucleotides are TGTGCCAGCAGCTTAGAGGGGCGCTCCTACAATGAGCAGTTCTTC.

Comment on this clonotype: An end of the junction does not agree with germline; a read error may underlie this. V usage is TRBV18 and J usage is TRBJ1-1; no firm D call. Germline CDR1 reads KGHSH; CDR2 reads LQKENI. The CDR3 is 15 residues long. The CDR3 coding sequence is TGTGCCAGCTCACCACGGTTGCCAGAGAACACTGAAGTTTTCTTT. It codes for CASSPRLPENTEVFF.

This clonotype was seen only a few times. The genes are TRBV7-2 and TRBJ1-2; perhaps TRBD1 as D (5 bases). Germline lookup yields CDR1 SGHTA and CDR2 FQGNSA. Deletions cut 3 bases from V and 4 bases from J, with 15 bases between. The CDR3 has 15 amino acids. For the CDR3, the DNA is TGTGCCAGCAGCTTTTGGGGACCTGTTTTCTATGGCTACACCTTC. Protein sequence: CASSFWGPVFYGYTF.

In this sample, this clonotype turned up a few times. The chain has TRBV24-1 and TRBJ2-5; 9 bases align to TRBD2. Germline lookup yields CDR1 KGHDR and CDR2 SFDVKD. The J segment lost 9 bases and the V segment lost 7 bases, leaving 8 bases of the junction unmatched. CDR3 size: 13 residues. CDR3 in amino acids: CATRVKKRGAQYF. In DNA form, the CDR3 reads TGTGCCACCAGGGTAAAGAAGCGGGGGGCCCAGTACTTC.

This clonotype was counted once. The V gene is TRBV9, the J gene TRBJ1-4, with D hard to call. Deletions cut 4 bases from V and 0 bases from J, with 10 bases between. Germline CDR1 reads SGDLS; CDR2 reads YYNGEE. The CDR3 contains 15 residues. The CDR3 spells CASSPYSATNEKLFF. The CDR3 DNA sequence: TGTGCCAGCAGCCCCTACAGTGCAACTAATGAAAAACTGTTTTTT. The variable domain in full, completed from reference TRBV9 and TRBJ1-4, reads DSGVTQTPKHLITATGQRVTLRCSPRSGDLSVYWYQQSLDQGLQFLIQYYNGEERAKGNILERFSAQQFPDLHSELNLSSLELGDSALYFCASSPYSATNEKLFFGSGTQLSVL.

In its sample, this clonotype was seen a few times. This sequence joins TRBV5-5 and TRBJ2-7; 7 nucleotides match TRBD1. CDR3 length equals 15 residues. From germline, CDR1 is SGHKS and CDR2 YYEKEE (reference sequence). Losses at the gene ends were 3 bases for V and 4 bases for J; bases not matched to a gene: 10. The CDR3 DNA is TGTGCCAGCAGCTATCAGGGGGATACCCAGTACGAGCAGTACGTC. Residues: CASSYQGDTQYEQYV.

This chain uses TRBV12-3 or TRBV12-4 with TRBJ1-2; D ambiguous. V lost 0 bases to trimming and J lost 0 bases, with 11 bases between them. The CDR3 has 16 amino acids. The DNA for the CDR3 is TGTGCCAGCAGTTTAGCGGGAAATAGCCCTAACTATGGCTACACCTTC. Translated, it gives CASSLAGNSPNYGYTF.

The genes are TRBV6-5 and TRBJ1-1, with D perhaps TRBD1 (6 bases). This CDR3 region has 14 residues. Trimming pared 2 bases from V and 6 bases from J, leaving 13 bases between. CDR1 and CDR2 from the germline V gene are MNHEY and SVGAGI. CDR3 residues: CASSYGQNKAEAFF. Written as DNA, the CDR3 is TGTGCCAGCAGTTACGGACAGAATAAGGCTGAAGCTTTCTTT.

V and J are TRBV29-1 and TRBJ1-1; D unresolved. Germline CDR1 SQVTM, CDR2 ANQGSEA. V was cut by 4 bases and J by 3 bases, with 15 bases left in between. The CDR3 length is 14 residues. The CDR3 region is CSVVSPDSYTEAFF. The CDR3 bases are TGCAGCGTTGTTTCTCCTGACTCTTACACTGAAGCTTTCTTT.

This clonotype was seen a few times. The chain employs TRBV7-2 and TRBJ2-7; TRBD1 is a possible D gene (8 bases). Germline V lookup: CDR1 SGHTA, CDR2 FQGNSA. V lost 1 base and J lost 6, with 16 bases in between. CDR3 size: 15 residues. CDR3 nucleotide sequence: TGTGCCAGCAGCTTAGTACAGGGGGGGAAATTCGAGCAGTACTTC. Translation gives CASSLVQGGKFEQYF.

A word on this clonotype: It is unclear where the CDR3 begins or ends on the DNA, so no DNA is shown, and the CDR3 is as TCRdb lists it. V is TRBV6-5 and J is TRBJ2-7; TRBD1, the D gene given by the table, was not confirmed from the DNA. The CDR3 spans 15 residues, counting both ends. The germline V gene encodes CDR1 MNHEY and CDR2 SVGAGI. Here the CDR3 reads CASSPWGQGAKWEYF.

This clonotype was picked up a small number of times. The CDR3: CASSQRGGRFGEQFF. The CDR3 DNA reads TGTGCCAGCAGCCAGCGGGGGGGCCGTTTCGGTGAGCAGTTCTTC. The chain recombines TRBV7-2 with TRBJ2-1, with TRBD2 identical over 10 bases. This CDR3 has 15 amino acids. V was pared by 5 bases and J by 9 bases, with 10 bases of the junction left unmatched. Per germline, CDR1 SGHTA and CDR2 FQGNSA.

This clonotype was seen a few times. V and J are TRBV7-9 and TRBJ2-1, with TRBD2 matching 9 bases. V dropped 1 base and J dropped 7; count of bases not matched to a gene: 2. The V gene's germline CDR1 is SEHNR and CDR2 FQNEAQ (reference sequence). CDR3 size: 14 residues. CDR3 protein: CASSLGGGANEQFF. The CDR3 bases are TGTGCCAGCAGCTTAGGCGGGGGGGCTAATGAGCAGTTCTTC.

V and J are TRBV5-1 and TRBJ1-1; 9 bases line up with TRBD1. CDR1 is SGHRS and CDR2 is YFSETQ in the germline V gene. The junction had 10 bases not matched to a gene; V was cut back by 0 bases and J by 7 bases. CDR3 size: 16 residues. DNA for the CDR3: TGCGCCAGCAGCTTGGCCGGGGGACAGGGCTTCGGTGAAGCTTTCTTT. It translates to CASSLAGGQGFGEAFF.

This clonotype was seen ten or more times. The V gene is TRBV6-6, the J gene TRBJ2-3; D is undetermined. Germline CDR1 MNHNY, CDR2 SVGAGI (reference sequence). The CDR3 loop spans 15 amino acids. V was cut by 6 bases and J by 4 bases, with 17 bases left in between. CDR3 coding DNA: TGTGCCAGCAGCCAAGTCGGGCTGGGCTCAGATACGCAGTATTTT. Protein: CASSQVGLGSDTQYF.

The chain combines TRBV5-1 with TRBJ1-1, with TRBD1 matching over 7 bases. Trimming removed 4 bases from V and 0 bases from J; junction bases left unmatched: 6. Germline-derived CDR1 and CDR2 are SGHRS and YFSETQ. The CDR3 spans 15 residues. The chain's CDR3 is CASSRTGEMNTEAFF. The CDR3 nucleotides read TGCGCCAGCAGCCGTACAGGGGAAATGAACACTGAAGCTTTCTTT.

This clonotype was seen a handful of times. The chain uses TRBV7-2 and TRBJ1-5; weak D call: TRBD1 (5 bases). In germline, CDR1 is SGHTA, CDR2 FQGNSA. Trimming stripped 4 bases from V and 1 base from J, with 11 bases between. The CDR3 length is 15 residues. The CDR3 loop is CASSSLGLSNQPQHF. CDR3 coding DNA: TGTGCCAGCAGCTCCCTGGGGCTAAGCAATCAGCCCCAGCATTTT.

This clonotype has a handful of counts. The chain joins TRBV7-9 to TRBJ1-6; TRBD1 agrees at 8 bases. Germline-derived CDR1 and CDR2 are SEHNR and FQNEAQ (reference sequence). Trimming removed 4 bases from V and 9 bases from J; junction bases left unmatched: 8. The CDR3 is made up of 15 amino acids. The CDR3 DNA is TGTGCCAGCAGCTGGGGGACAGGTGTGGCTTCACCCCTCCACTTT. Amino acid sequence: CASSWGTGVASPLHF. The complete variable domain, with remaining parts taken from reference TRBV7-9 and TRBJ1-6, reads DTGVSQNPRHKITKRGQNVTFRCDPISEHNRLYWYRQTLGQGPEFLTYFQNEAQLEKSRLLSDRFSAERPKGSFSTLEIQRTEQGDSAMYLCASSWGTGVASPLHFGNGTRLTVT.

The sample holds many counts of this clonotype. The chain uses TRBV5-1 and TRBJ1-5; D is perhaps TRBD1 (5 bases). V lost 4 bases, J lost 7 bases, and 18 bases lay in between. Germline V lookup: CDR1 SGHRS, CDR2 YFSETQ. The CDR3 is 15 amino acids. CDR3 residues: CASSELGGMGQPQHF. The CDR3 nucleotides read TGCGCCAGCAGCGAACTGGGGGGGATGGGCCAGCCCCAGCATTTT.